The source of this T cell receptor (beta chain) is a study of cytomegalovirus exposure and HLA in healthy donors. Regarding the study as a whole: Confirmation in vitro established that a few CMV-associated chains were specific for CMV antigens. Reported results showed that the classifier diagnosed cytomegalovirus status with high specificity and sensitivity.

CDR1 and CDR2 (germline): LNHDA, SQIVND (reference sequence). With V trimmed by 4 bases and J by 3 bases, 4 bases remained unmatched. This CDR3 comprises 14 residues. Repertoires were generated with immunoSEQ multiplex PCR, while TCRdb's copy carries only in-frame clones and drops some. The sample shows 100,000 to 150,000 clones, roughly 95% of them seen only once. As concerns this clone: Its antigen is not known.

The chain carries TRBV19 and TRBJ2-7, with 9 bases lining up with TRBD1. Sequenced input: PBMCs. The clonotype was recovered from a man between 18 and 35 years old in good health and CMV-seronegative. CDR3 in amino acids: CASSKGTGSYEQYF. CDR3 bases: TGTGCCAGTAGTAAAGGGACAGGGAGCTACGAGCAGTACTTC. The full variable domain, in which reference TRBV19 and TRBJ2-7 provide the parts outside the CDR3, is DGGITQSPKYLFRKEGQNVTLSCEQNLNHDAMYWYRQDPGQGLRLIYYSQIVNDFQKGDIAEGYSVSREKKESFPLTVTSAQKNPTAFYLCASSKGTGSYEQYFGPGTRLTVT.